These 5 T cell receptor beta chains came from one sample sequenced in a study of blood T cells in healthy people across ages. A J-beta primer mix and a sample-barcoded 5' primer were used in a second PCR of about 6 to 12 cycles. Each CDR3 protein is one row after TCRdb ran MiXCR on the 5' RACE reads. The table has 500,000 to 700,000 distinct CDR3 sequences, approximately 30% seen once. The sample consisted of blood. The receptor source for this set is an elderly woman in good health.

A note on this clonotype: This may stem from a read error, because a much larger clone lies one nucleotide away. The chain carries TRBV5-8 and TRBJ2-7; 8 nucleotides agree with TRBD2. With V trimmed by 4 bases and J by 7 bases, 19 bases remained unmatched. The CDR3 is 17 amino acids. CDR1 is SGHTS, CDR2 YDEGEE, per germline. The CDR3, as DNA: TGTGCCAGCAGCCCCGAATACGGGGGGGACTCCTACAATGAGCAGTACTTC. Translated, it gives CASSPEYGGDSYNEQYF.

This chain connects TRBV4-2 to TRBJ2-2; no clear D. CDR1 is LGHNA, CDR2 YNFKEQ, per germline. With 4 bases removed from V and 0 bases from J, the gap between germline ends came to 15 bases. This CDR3 comprises 17 residues. CDR3: CASSRDRSGANTGELFF. DNA for the CDR3: TGTGCCAGCAGCCGAGATCGGTCGGGCGCGAACACCGGGGAGCTGTTTTTT.

There are a few counts of this clonotype. The V and J genes are TRBV2 and TRBJ1-4; maybe TRBD1 (6 bases). Trimming cost V 2 bases and J 8 bases, with 12 bases left between them. Germline CDR1 reads SNHLY; CDR2 reads FYNNEI. The CDR3 sequence is 14 residues long. The CDR3 sequence: CASSESWDTEKLFF. CDR3 sequence (DNA): TGTGCCAGCAGTGAAAGTTGGGACACAGAAAAACTGTTTTTT. The whole variable domain, filled in from reference TRBV2 and TRBJ1-4, reads EPEVTQTPSHQVTQMGQEVILRCVPISNHLYFYWYRQILGQKVEFLVSFYNNEISEKSEIFDDQFSVERPDGSNFTLKIRSTKLEDSAMYFCASSESWDTEKLFFGSGTQLSVL.

This chain links TRBV7-6 with TRBJ2-5; 8 bases map to TRBD2. CDR3 length equals 19 residues. The V gene's germline CDR1 is SGHVS and CDR2 FNYEAQ. V gave up 2 bases and J gave up 5 bases; unmatched junction bases: 19. Here the CDR3 DNA reads TGTGCCAGCAGCTTACGGTCCCCTGGCGGGGGGATCCTCGGGGAGACCCAGTACTTC. Translating it yields CASSLRSPGGGILGETQYF.

This clonotype was counted ten times or more. The rearrangement links TRBV12-5 to TRBJ2-5; D gene ambiguous. Trimming stripped 2 bases from V and 5 bases from J, with 12 bases between. The germline V gene encodes CDR1 LGHNT and CDR2 FRNRAP. The CDR3 is 14 residues long. This chain's CDR3 is CASGLWGRMETQYF. The CDR3 nucleotides are TGTGCTAGTGGTTTGTGGGGTAGGATGGAGACCCAGTACTTC. Full variable domain (missing parts from reference TRBV12-5 and TRBJ2-5): DARVTQTPRHKVTEMGQEVTMRCQPILGHNTVFWYRQTMMQGLELLAYFRNRAPLDDSGMPKDRFSAEMPDATLATLKIQPSEPRDSAVYFCASGLWGRMETQYFGPGTRLLVL.